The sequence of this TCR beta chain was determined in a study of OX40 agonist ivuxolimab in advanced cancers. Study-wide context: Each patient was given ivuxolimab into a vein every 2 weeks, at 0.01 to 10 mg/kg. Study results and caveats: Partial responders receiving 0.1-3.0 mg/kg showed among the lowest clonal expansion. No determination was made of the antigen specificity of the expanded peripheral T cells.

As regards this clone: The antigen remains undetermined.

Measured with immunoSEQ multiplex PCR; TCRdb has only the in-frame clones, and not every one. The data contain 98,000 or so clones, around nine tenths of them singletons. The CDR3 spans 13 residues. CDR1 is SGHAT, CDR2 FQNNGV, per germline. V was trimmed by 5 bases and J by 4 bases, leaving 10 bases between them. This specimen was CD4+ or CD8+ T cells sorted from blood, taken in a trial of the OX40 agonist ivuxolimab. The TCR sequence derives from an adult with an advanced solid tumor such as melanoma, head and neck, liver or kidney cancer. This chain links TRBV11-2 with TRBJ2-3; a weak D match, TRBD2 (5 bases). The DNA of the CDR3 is TGTGCCAGCAGCCTCAGCGGCCCAGATACGCAGTATTTT. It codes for CASSLSGPDTQYF.